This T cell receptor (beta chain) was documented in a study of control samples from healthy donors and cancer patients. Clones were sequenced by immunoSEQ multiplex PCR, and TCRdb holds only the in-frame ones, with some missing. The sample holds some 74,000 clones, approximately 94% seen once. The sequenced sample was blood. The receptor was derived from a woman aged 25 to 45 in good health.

CDR3 loop: CASSLGMAYGYTF. The DNA for the CDR3 is TGTGCCAGCAGTTTGGGCATGGCCTATGGCTACACCTTC. The chain carries TRBV12-3 or TRBV12-4 and TRBJ1-2; no clear D gene. Trimming took 3 bases from V and 4 from J, leaving 9 bases between them. The CDR3 has 13 amino acids.